The 26 T cell receptor beta chains given below trace back to one sample, sequenced in a study of control samples from healthy donors and cancer patients (dated by TCRdb to the early 2020s). Receptor libraries were prepared by the immunoSEQ multiplex PCR assay. In TCRdb, the immuneACCESS table is reduced to in-frame sequences with V and J assigned. These tables do not hold every clone; where another copy was compared, an unresolved V gene accounts for under half, and the others remain unexplained. This sample gives some 95,000 clones in total; about four fifths of them show up just once. The ten largest account for more than 9% of the sample. The sequencing input was blood. Receptor source: a woman aged 25 to 39 in good health.

The V and J genes are TRBV5-6 and TRBJ2-3; 8 nucleotides match TRBD2. The germline V gene has CDR1 SGHDT and CDR2 YYEEEE. The trim removed 1 base at V and 7 bases at J, leaving 8 bases unmatched. The CDR3 spans 15 residues. The chain's CDR3 is CASSLSGGAANTQYF. In DNA form, the CDR3 reads TGTGCCAGCAGCTTGTCCGGGGGGGCCGCTAATACGCAGTATTTT.

This clone was detected a few times. The rearrangement uses TRBV5-4 and TRBJ2-7; possibly TRBD1 or TRBD2 for D (5 bases each). The length of the CDR3 is 13 residues. V lost 6 bases to trimming and J lost 2 bases, with 12 bases between them. Germline V lookup: CDR1 SGHNT, CDR2 YYREEE (reference sequence). The CDR3 DNA is TGTGCCAGCACACGGGGCGGAGCCTACGAGCAGTACTTC. Translation gives CASTRGGAYEQYF.

The chain uses TRBV9 and TRBJ2-5; no firm D call. This CDR3 has 13 residues. Germline CDR1 SGDLS, CDR2 YYNGEE. Trimming pared 0 bases from V and 5 bases from J, leaving 8 bases between. CDR3 coding DNA: TGTGCCAGCAGCGTAGGGGTTACGGAGACCCAGTACTTC. The encoded protein is CASSVGVTETQYF.

This chain uses TRBV6-6 with TRBJ2-5; D unresolved. The CDR3 extends over 13 amino acids. V lost 2 bases and J 5 bases, leaving 9 bases between the germline ends. Germline CDR1 and CDR2: MNHNY and SVGAGI (reference sequence). The CDR3 coding sequence is TGTGCCAGCAGTTACGTCGAACGGGAGACCCAGTACTTC. Translated, it gives CASSYVERETQYF.

The chain employs TRBV2 and TRBJ1-6, with a tentative D call TRBD1 (5 bases). CDR1 is SNHLY, CDR2 FYNNEI, per germline. V lost 0 bases and J lost 7, with 10 bases in between. The CDR3 is made up of 15 amino acids. The CDR3 here is CASSEASRANSPLHF. CDR3 DNA sequence: TGTGCCAGCAGTGAAGCATCCAGGGCAAATTCACCCCTCCACTTT. The full variable domain, completed using reference TRBV2 and TRBJ1-6, is EPEVTQTPSHQVTQMGQEVILRCVPISNHLYFYWYRQILGQKVEFLVSFYNNEISEKSEIFDDQFSVERPDGSNFTLKIRSTKLEDSAMYFCASSEASRANSPLHFGNGTRLTVT.

The rearrangement uses TRBV4-3 and TRBJ2-1; possible D gene TRBD1, 6 bases. Germline assignment: CDR1 LGHNA and CDR2 YSLEER. Deletions cut 2 bases from V and 3 bases from J, with 11 bases between. The CDR3 is 15 residues long. The CDR3: CASSQKWDNYNEQFF. The CDR3 coding sequence is TGCGCCAGCAGCCAAAAGTGGGACAACTACAATGAGCAGTTCTTC.

The chain couples TRBV5-1 to TRBJ1-2; TRBD1 agrees at 7 bases. The CDR3 totals 13 residues. V lost 0 bases to trimming and J lost 6 bases; unmatched junction nucleotides: 2. Germline CDR1 and CDR2: SGHRS and YFSETQ. The DNA for the CDR3 is TGCGCCAGCAGCTTGGCAGGGGGAGATGGCTACACCTTC. Translating gives CASSLAGGDGYTF.

The chain combines TRBV7-2 with TRBJ1-6, with a possible D match to TRBD1 (5 bases). Germline CDR1 SGHTA, CDR2 FQGNSA. The CDR3 has 15 residues. V lost 5 bases, J lost 10 bases, and 18 bases lay in between. The CDR3 region has the DNA TGTGCCAGCAGCACCCGACTCCCCGGGGGGTCACCCCTCCACTTT. This encodes CASSTRLPGGSPLHF.

The chain employs TRBV21-1 and TRBJ2-2; TRBD1, the table's D call, was not compared with the DNA. TRBV21-1 is a known pseudogene. The CDR3 spans 15 residues. CDR3 region: CASSKEGRGTGELFF. The CDR3 DNA is TGTGCCAGCAGCAAAGAGGGCAGGGGCACCGGGGAGCTGTTTTTT.

The rearrangement uses TRBV19 and TRBJ1-2, with a possible D match to TRBD1 (5 bases). The length of the CDR3 is 13 residues. The V end lost 6 bases, the J end lost 8 bases, and 16 bases lay between the germline ends. CDR1 is LNHDA, CDR2 SQIVND, per germline (reference sequence). CDR3 sequence (DNA): TGTGCCAGTAGCTCTACAGGCTATGGAGGCTACACCTTC. It specifies CASSSTGYGGYTF.

CDR3 region: CASSHRGLLKYF. CDR3 nucleotides: TGTGCCAGCAGCCACAGGGGATTATTGAAGTACTTC. J is TRBJ2-7 and V is TRBV14; weak D call: TRBD1 (6 bases). CDR3 size: 12 residues. Trimming removed 3 bases at V and 11 bases at J, with 14 bases between. CDR1 SGHDN and CDR2 FVKESK come from the germline V gene.

This chain connects TRBV19 to TRBJ2-7; unclear D gene. Trimming cost V 5 bases and J 3 bases, with 5 bases left between them. Germline V CDR1 and CDR2: LNHDA, SQIVND (reference sequence). The CDR3 extends over 11 amino acids. CDR3: CASSPGYEQYF. DNA for the CDR3: TGTGCCAGTAGTCCGGGCTACGAGCAGTACTTC.

The gene calls are TRBV5-5 and TRBJ2-5; no firm D call. The CDR3 covers 14 residues. The ends were cut back, 4 bases at V and 2 bases at J, with 12 bases in the middle. Germline CDR1 reads SGHKS; CDR2 reads YYEKEE (reference sequence). The CDR3 reads CASSRDGWQETQYF. The CDR3 nucleotides are TGTGCCAGCAGCCGAGACGGGTGGCAAGAGACCCAGTACTTC.

This clone came up once. This CDR3 reads CASSSGAANEKLFF. The CDR3 nucleotides read TGTGCCAGTAGTTCGGGGGCGGCTAATGAAAAACTGTTTTTT. This sequence joins TRBV19 and TRBJ1-4; weak D call: TRBD1 (6 bases). The CDR3 loop spans 14 amino acids. Germline CDR1 LNHDA, CDR2 SQIVND (reference sequence). V was trimmed by 5 bases and J by 3 bases, leaving 10 bases between them.

The chain joins TRBV19 to TRBJ1-5; 12 bases are shared with TRBD1. CDR3 length: 18 amino acids. Losses at the gene ends were 4 bases for V and 4 bases for J; bases not matched to a gene: 11. Germline loops: CDR1 LNHDA, CDR2 SQIVND (reference sequence). CDR3 sequence: CASSSMGRDRGPNQPQHF. The CDR3 bases are TGTGCCAGTAGTAGCATGGGCCGGGACAGGGGGCCTAATCAGCCCCAGCATTTT.

The chain combines TRBV18 with TRBJ2-5, with D possibly matching TRBD2 (6 bases). Germline V CDR1 and CDR2: KGHSH, LQKENI. The length of the CDR3 is 15 residues. V lost 6 bases, J lost 5 bases, and 19 bases lay in between. CDR3 coding DNA: TGTGCCAGCTCTCCAATGGGTAACCGGGGGGAGACCCAGTACTTC. Protein sequence: CASSPMGNRGETQYF.

The chain has TRBV29-1 and TRBJ1-2; 8 positions agree with TRBD1. Trimming at V came to 1 base and at J to 8 bases, leaving 6 bases not matched to a gene. The CDR3 is 13 residues long. Germline CDR1 reads SQVTM; CDR2 reads ANQGSEA. CDR3 amino acids: CSVEAGRGRGYTF. The CDR3 coding sequence is TGCAGCGTTGAAGCAGGCAGGGGGCGAGGCTACACCTTC.

The CDR3 DNA reads TGTGCCAGCAGAGGGAGCAGGGGCCCCTACGAGCAGTACTTC. Its protein product is CASRGSRGPYEQYF. The gene calls are TRBV2 and TRBJ2-7; TRBD1 is a possible D gene (6 bases). The CDR3 extends over 14 amino acids. Germline V gives CDR1 SNHLY, CDR2 FYNNEI. Trimming shortened V by 6 bases and J by 2 bases, and 14 bases separated the two germline ends.

V usage is TRBV21-1 and J usage is TRBJ2-5; TRBD1 was called by the table and not checked on the DNA. TRBV21-1 is tagged as a pseudogene. The CDR3 extends over 15 amino acids. The CDR3 loop reads CASSEWTGCQETQYF. The CDR3 DNA reads TGTGCCAGCAGCGAGTGGACAGGGTGTCAAGAGACCCAGTACTTC.

This clone occurred a few times. The V and J genes are TRBV5-5 and TRBJ1-1; 9 nucleotides agree with TRBD1. With 2 bases clipped from V and 4 bases from J, the junction kept 12 bases outside the gene matches. CDR1 SGHKS and CDR2 YYEKEE come from the germline V gene (reference sequence). This CDR3 is built from 17 residues. The CDR3 DNA is TGTGCCAGCAGCTTAACCGGGACAGGGCGGATAATCACTGAAGCTTTCTTT. Translated, it gives CASSLTGTGRIITEAFF.

V gene TRBV6-2 or TRBV6-3 combines with J gene TRBJ1-2; 8 bases line up with TRBD1. From germline, CDR1 is MNHEY and CDR2 SVGEGT. CDR3 length: 15 amino acids. Trimming at V came to 2 bases and at J to 3 bases, leaving 5 bases not matched to a gene. DNA of the CDR3: TGTGCCAGCAGTTACAGCAGGGGGCATGACTATGGCTACACCTTC. Residues: CASSYSRGHDYGYTF.

The chain has TRBV6-5 and TRBJ1-2, with unresolved D. The V end lost 6 bases, the J end lost 8 bases, and 16 bases lay between the germline ends. CDR1 and CDR2 (germline): MNHEY, SVGAGI. CDR3 length equals 13 residues. CDR3 sequence reads: CASRRGPLYGYTF. CDR3 nucleotide sequence: TGTGCCAGCAGAAGAGGCCCCTTGTACGGCTACACCTTC.

CDR3 bases: TGTGCCAGCAGCTCCGGGTTCTACAATGAGCAGTTCTTC. Its protein product is CASSSGFYNEQFF. This chain connects TRBV11-3 to TRBJ2-1; D unresolved. The V gene lost 4 bases and the J gene lost 3 bases, with 7 bases spanning the gap. The length of the CDR3 is 13 residues. In germline, CDR1 is SGHNT, CDR2 YENEEA.

The V gene is TRBV4-3, the J gene TRBJ2-7; the D is unclear. The CDR3 has 14 residues. Trimming took off 0 bases at V and 2 bases at J, with 8 bases between the two ends. Germline loops: CDR1 LGHNA, CDR2 YSLEER. CDR3 sequence: CASSQDQVAYEQYF. The CDR3 region has the DNA TGCGCCAGCAGCCAAGATCAGGTAGCCTACGAGCAGTACTTC.

The rearrangement links TRBV10-3 to TRBJ2-2; D not certain. Trimming stripped 10 bases from V and 10 bases from J, with 10 bases between. The germline V gene encodes CDR1 ENHRY and CDR2 SYGVKD. This CDR3 spans 10 amino acids. The CDR3 loop is CATAEVELFF. CDR3 coding DNA: TGTGCCACCGCCGAGGTGGAGCTGTTTTTT.

Only a few counts were recorded for this clone. One end of the junction fails to match germline, which may point to a read error. The chain joins TRBV7-9 to TRBJ1-1; no clear D gene. Germline CDR1 is SEHNR and CDR2 is FQNEAQ (reference sequence). The CDR3 is 13 amino acids. The CDR3 loop reads CASNLDGGTEAFF. In nucleotides, the CDR3 is TGTGCCAGCAACTTAGATGGCGGCACTGAAGCTTTCTTT.